This TCR beta chain was sequenced during a study of T-cell reconstitution after alpha-beta-depleted transplantation in children. Preparation of the TCRbeta library was carried out with unique molecular identifiers. TCRdb independently ran MiXCR on the PCR reads; one entry per CDR3 protein. In the table there are about 500,000 distinct CDR3 sequences, approximately 29% of which are singletons. Germline assignment: CDR1 MNHEY and CDR2 SVGAGI. The CDR3 has 14 residues. V was clipped by 4 bases and J by 4 bases; unmatched bases: 6. The V call is TRBV6-5, the J call TRBJ2-5; 7 bases agree with TRBD1. The source material was PBMCs from the stem cell graft donor, sampled from the stem cell graft. The clonotype comes from a human donor who donated a stem cell graft to a child with aplastic anemia. This CDR3 is CASSSTGWRETQYF. CDR3 DNA sequence: TGTGCCAGCAGTTCGACAGGGTGGAGAGAGACCCAGTACTTC.